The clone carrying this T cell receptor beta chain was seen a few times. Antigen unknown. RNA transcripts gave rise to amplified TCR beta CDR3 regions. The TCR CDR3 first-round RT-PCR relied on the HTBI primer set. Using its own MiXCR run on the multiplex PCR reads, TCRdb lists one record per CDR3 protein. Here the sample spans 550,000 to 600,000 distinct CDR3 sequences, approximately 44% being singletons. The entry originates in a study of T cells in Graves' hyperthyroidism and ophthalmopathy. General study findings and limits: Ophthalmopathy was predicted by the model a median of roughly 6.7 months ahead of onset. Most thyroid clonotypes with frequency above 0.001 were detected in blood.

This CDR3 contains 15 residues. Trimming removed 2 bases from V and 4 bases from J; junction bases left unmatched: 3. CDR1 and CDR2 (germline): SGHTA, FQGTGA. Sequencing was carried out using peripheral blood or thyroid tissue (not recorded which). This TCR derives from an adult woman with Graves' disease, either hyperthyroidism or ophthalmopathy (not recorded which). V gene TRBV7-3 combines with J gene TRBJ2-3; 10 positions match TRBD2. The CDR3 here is CASSLLAGEADTQYF. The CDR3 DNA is TGTGCCAGCAGCTTACTAGCGGGAGAGGCAGATACGCAGTATTTT.